The subject of this entry is one T cell receptor (beta chain). The antigen this receptor binds is unknown. Base qualities are missing; no much larger clone stands one base away. The data were taken from a study of T cell responses to AZD1222 COVID-19 vaccine (dated by TCRdb to 2020 to 2023). The study in broad terms: A total of more than 230 trial participants underwent TCR sequencing, of whom some 200 had received two doses of AZD1222 and some 25 had received two doses of the MenACWY control vaccine. Trial participants were enrolled by age into subgroups of 18-55, 56-69 and 70-plus years, and around 140, 26 and 57 TCR-sequenced participants, respectively, were included in these subgroups.

Via the germline V gene, CDR1 is SGHDT and CDR2 YYEEEE. The cysteine opens and the phenylalanine closes a CDR3 of 18 amino acids. The entry retains the CDR3 DNA only, 54 bases that are in frame from base 1. The V end gives up 5 bases and the J end 1 base, leaving 11 bases in the junction not matched to a gene. Broader findings and caveats from the paper: A significant rise in spike-specific TCR breadth and depth was observed after two AZD1222 doses relative to day 0 and relative to MenACWY recipients. Conclusions about previously exposed vaccinees are limited, since just five to seven AZD1222 recipients were seropositive for SARS-CoV-2 at baseline. Reportedly, almost half of the unique spike-specific TCRs recognized epitopes lying outside the regions that are mutated in the B.1.351 and B.1.1.7 variants. Participants were mostly white British and included more females than males, and it was suggested by the authors that clonal diversity may have been underestimated. Because no samples from the day 14 peak response were available, repertoires could be characterized only after the peak T cell response. The 56-69-year group was small, and its depth increase did not reach significance, likely because of low power. CD4 TCRs associated with the vaccine covered the entire spike protein, and the dominant responses were in regions 160-218 and 743-854.

Read against the paper, the sample's time point label means: about 28 days (+/-7) after the second vaccine dose. AZD1222 recipients with second doses at about 4 weeks or about 12 weeks were pooled, because spike-specific TCR depth and breadth did not differ between schedules. The vaccinee samples were drawn from two UK trials, COV001 and COV002, one of which was a single-blind randomized controlled phase 2/3 trial testing AZD1222 (ChAdOx1 nCoV-19) in healthy adults. Trial participant PBMC samples were collected at day 0 and day 28 after the second dose for TCRbeta chain sequencing. The CDR3 regions of human TCRbeta chains were analyzed by immunosequencing. The authors processed their data as follows. Repertoire TCRs were checked for matches against a reference library of SARS-CoV-2-specific TCRs that had been generated using the MIRA antigen-specificity platform. Breadth meant the fraction of unique TCRs that were SARS-CoV-2-associated, whereas depth meant the fraction of total T cells that were SARS-CoV-2-associated. Using the MIRA data, each spike-specific TCR was mapped to the spike region that the TCR reacts to and placed in a CD4 or CD8 class. Log10-transformed breadth and depth values were compared by one-way ANOVA with Sidak's multiple comparisons tests. TCRdb provides this immuneACCESS table in a form limited to in-frame rearrangements. Some clones are lacking; in checked studies, under half of them reflect an unresolved V gene, and why the rest are absent is not known. V, J and clone size were drawn from that table, and D and trimming were deduced from the DNA. For this sample there are roughly 270,000 clones; around 93% appear just once. Together, the top ten hold 0.55% of the sample.

The sequence was obtained from an adult who received the AZD1222 COVID-19 vaccine. The chain is encoded by TRBV5-6 joined to TRBJ2-1, and 11 junctional nucleotides match TRBD2. The specimen was peripheral blood, collected 28 days after the second AZD1222 dose. CDR3 region: CASRPPSGTSGSYNEQFF. The sequenced DNA: TGTGCCAGCAGACCACCCTCCGGGACTAGCGGTTCCTACAATGAGCAGTTCTTC.